The T cell receptor beta chain described here comes from a study of cytomegalovirus exposure and HLA in healthy donors. Findings of the study overall: Segments of the TCR beta V type were, in most cases, productive about 87% or about 30% of the time in an earlier analysis. Some public TCRs appeared in many individuals, while most sequences were rare.

A note on this clone: Its antigen remains unidentified.

The primer mix had 60 Vbeta and 13 Jbeta primers. Data came from immunoSEQ multiplex PCR; TCRdb stores just in-frame clones and leaves some out. The profile covers about 140,000 clones, with 70% to 80% appearing a single time and about 6.8% taken by the ten largest. The sample taken for sequencing was PBMCs. This receptor was obtained from a man between 35 and 55 years old in good health and CMV-seropositive.

The CDR3 protein is CASSDPLGTGRIGELFF. CDR3 DNA sequence: TGTGCCAGCAGTGACCCCCTCGGGACAGGAAGGATCGGGGAGCTGTTTTTT. The chain recombines TRBV25-1 with TRBJ2-2, with 8 positions matching TRBD1. V lost 3 bases, J lost 7 bases, and 13 bases stayed unmatched. CDR1 MGHDK and CDR2 SYGVNS come from the germline V gene. This CDR3 region has 17 residues.